This TCR beta chain was documented in a study of shared clonotypes between healthy human individuals. The CDR3 has 17 amino acids. Germline CDR1 is SGDLS and CDR2 is YYNGEE. Trimming took off 3 bases at V and 4 bases at J, with 20 bases between the two ends. The repertoire was sequenced with immunoSEQ multiplex PCR; TCRdb's copy has only in-frame clones and lacks some. Seen here are millions of clones, over 85% observed once, and the top ten hold about 0.37%. Sequenced sample: naive CD4+ T cells from PBMCs. The sample's subset: CD45RA+ positively selected. The rearrangement joins TRBV9 to TRBJ1-5, with no clear D. The sequence came from a man between 18 and 35 years old in good health. Some clones in this sample may be carry-over from other donors' samples. The CDR3 is CASSAKAGPTPNQPQHF. The DNA for the CDR3 is TGTGCCAGCAGCGCCAAAGCGGGCCCAACCCCAAATCAGCCCCAGCATTTT.